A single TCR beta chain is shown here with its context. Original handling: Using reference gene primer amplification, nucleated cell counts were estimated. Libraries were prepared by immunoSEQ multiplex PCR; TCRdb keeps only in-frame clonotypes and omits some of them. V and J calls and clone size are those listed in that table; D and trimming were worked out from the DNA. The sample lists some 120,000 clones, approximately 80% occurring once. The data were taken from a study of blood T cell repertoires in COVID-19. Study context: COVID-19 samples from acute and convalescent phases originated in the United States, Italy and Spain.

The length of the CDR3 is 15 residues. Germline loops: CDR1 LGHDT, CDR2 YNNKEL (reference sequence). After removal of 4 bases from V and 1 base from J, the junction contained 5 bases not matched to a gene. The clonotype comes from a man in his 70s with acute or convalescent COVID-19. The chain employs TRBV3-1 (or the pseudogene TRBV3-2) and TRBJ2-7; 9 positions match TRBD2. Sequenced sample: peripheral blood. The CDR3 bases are TGTGCCAGCAGCCTGAGCGGGGGGAATTCCTACGAGCAGTACTTC. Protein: CASSLSGGNSYEQYF.